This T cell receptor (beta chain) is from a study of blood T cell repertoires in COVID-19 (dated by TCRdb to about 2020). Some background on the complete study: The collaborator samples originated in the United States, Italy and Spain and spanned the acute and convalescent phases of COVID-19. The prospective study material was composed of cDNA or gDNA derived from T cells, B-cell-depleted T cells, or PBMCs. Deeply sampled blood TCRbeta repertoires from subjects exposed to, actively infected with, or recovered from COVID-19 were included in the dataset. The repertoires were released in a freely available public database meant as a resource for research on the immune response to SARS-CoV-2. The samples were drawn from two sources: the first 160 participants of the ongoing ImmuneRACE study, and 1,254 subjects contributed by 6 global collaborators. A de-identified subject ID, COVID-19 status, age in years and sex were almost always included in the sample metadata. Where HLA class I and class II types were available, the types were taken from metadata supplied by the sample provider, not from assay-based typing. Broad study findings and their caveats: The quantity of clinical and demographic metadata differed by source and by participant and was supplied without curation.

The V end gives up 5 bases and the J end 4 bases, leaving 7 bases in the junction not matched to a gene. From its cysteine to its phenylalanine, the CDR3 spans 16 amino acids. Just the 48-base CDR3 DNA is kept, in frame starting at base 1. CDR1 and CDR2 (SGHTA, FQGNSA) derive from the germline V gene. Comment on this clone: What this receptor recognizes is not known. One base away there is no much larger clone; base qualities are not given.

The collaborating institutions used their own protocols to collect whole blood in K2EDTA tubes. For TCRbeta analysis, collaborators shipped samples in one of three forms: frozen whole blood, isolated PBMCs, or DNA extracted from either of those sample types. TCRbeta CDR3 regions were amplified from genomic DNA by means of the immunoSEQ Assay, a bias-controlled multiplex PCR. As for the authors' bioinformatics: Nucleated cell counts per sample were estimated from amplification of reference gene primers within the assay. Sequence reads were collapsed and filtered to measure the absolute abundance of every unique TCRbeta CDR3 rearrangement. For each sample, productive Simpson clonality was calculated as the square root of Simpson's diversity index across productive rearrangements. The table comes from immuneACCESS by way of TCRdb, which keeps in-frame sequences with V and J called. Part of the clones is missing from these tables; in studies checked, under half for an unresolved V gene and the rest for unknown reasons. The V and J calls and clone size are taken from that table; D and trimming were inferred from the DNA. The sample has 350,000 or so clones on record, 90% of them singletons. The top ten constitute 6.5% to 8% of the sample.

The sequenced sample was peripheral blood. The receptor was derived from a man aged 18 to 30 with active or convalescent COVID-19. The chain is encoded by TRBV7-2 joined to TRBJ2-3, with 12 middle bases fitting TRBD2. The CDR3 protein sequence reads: CASSVTSGGIADTQYF. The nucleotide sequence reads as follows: TGTGCCAGCAGCGTGACTAGCGGGGGAATCGCAGATACGCAGTATTTT.